The 26 T cell receptor beta chains listed next were all sequenced from one sample in a study of blood T cell repertoires in COVID-19. Sequencing used immunoSEQ multiplex PCR; TCRdb keeps in-frame clones, though not all of them. Of tens of thousands of clones in the sample, roughly 78% are singletons; the top ten hold 4% to 5.5%. Source material: peripheral blood. The receptors were sampled from a woman aged 65 to 85 with acute or convalescent COVID-19.

The V gene is TRBV27, the J gene TRBJ1-1; 9 bases are a match to TRBD1. Germline lookup yields CDR1 MNHEY and CDR2 SMNVEV (reference sequence). J lost 4 bases, V lost 2 bases, and 2 bases had no gene match. The CDR3 spans 14 residues. CDR3 sequence: CASSLGTGITEAFF. In DNA, the CDR3 is TGTGCCAGCAGTTTAGGGACAGGGATCACTGAAGCTTTCTTT.

The sample holds a few counts of this clone. The rearrangement links TRBV5-1 to TRBJ2-3; TRBD2 agrees at 7 bases. The CDR3 spans 14 residues. The ends lost 5 bases at V and 3 bases at J; junction bases unmatched: 6. Per germline, CDR1 SGHRS and CDR2 YFSETQ. The CDR3 sequence: CASRAGGITDTQYF. The CDR3 coding sequence is TGCGCCAGCAGAGCCGGGGGGATAACAGATACGCAGTATTTT.

This chain connects TRBV5-1 to TRBJ2-2; D may be TRBD1 (5 bases). The germline CDR1 and CDR2 sequences are SGHRS and YFSETQ. The CDR3 covers 15 residues. V was shortened by 4 bases and J by 1 base, with 11 bases between the two germline ends. CDR3 in amino acids: CASSTKTGNTGELFF. The CDR3 DNA sequence: TGCGCCAGCAGCACCAAAACAGGGAACACCGGGGAGCTGTTTTTT.

The chain is built from TRBV5-8 and TRBJ2-7; TRBD1 agrees at 7 bases. The CDR3 is 13 amino acids. CDR1 SGHTS and CDR2 YDEGEE come from the germline V gene. V shed 7 bases, J shed 5 bases, and the junction held 9 bases outside the gene matches. The chain's CDR3 is CASGSTGTHEQYF. CDR3 nucleotide sequence: TGTGCCAGCGGATCGACAGGGACCCACGAGCAGTACTTC.

The chain joins TRBV5-1 to TRBJ2-7; the match to TRBD1 covers 8 bases. J was trimmed by 5 bases and V by 4 bases; bases with no gene match: 8. The V gene's germline CDR1 is SGHRS and CDR2 YFSETQ. The CDR3 length is 14 residues. The CDR3 spells CASSLGQGTNEQYF. Here the CDR3 DNA reads TGCGCCAGCAGCCTCGGACAGGGTACCAACGAGCAGTACTTC.

The chain couples TRBV7-3 to TRBJ1-2; 12 nucleotides align to TRBD1. Germline-derived CDR1 and CDR2 are SGHTA and FQGTGA. This CDR3 contains 17 residues. V dropped 1 base and J dropped 7; count of bases not matched to a gene: 10. DNA of the CDR3: TGTGCCAGCAGCTTAATGGGACAGGGGGCGTCCGGCAGTGGCTACACCTTC. Amino acid sequence: CASSLMGQGASGSGYTF.

V usage is TRBV19 and J usage is TRBJ1-1, with 7 bases that match TRBD1. V lost 7 bases and J lost 1; bases outside the gene matches: 9. There are 15 residues in the CDR3. CDR1 and CDR2 (germline): LNHDA, SQIVND (reference sequence). CDR3 bases: TGTGCCAGTACCCAAGACAGGGTACAGAACACTGAAGCTTTCTTT. This codes for CASTQDRVQNTEAFF.

J is TRBJ2-3 and V is TRBV27; TRBD1 matches 10 bases. The CDR3 loop spans 17 amino acids. Germline-derived CDR1 and CDR2 are MNHEY and SMNVEV (reference sequence). J lost 6 bases, V lost 0 bases, and 9 bases had no gene match. CDR3 sequence reads: CASSLSGQGGTKDTQYF. The CDR3 DNA sequence: TGTGCCAGCAGTTTATCCGGACAGGGGGGGACTAAGGATACGCAGTATTTT.

This clone was counted a few times. The chain recombines TRBV23-1 with TRBJ1-5; a possible D gene is TRBD1 (5 bases). TRBV23-1 is assigned to the ORF class and has an uncertain function. V lost 2 bases and J 1 base, leaving 9 bases between the germline ends. The CDR3 is 15 amino acids. CDR3 DNA: TGCGCCAGCAGTCAAGGCAGGGCGAGCAATCAGCCCCAGCATTTT. Protein product: CASSQGRASNQPQHF.

The V gene is TRBV7-2, the J gene TRBJ2-1, with 7 bases fitting TRBD2. V lost 1 base, J lost 0 bases, and 6 bases stayed unmatched. Per the germline V gene, CDR1 is SGHTA and CDR2 is FQGNSA. CDR3 length: 17 residues. For the CDR3, the DNA is TGTGCCAGCAGCTTAGGGGGTAGCGGGTCCTCCTACAATGAGCAGTTCTTC. Protein: CASSLGGSGSSYNEQFF.

The chain recombines TRBV5-6 with TRBJ2-5; 7 bases agree with TRBD2. The CDR3 has 15 residues. V was clipped by 6 bases and J by 0 bases; unmatched bases: 8. The germline CDR1 and CDR2 sequences are SGHDT and YYEEEE. CDR3 loop: CASTALGTNQETQYF. The DNA for the CDR3 is TGTGCCAGCACGGCCCTCGGGACTAACCAAGAGACCCAGTACTTC.

This chain uses TRBV3-1 (or the pseudogene TRBV3-2) with TRBJ1-6; D possibly corresponds to TRBD1 (5 bases). CDR3 length: 18 residues. V was shortened by 1 base and J by 5 bases, with 18 bases between the two germline ends. CDR1 and CDR2 from the germline V gene are LGHDT and YNNKEL (reference sequence). The CDR3 protein is CASSQGVYRSTDNSPLHF. The CDR3 coding sequence is TGTGCCAGCAGCCAAGGGGTTTACAGGTCGACTGATAATTCACCCCTCCACTTT.

V usage is TRBV7-6 and J usage is TRBJ1-2; the D is unclear. The CDR3 contains 14 residues. Germline values: CDR1 SGHVS, CDR2 FNYEAQ. Trimming took off 4 bases at V and 4 bases at J, with 13 bases between the two ends. The chain's CDR3 is CASSSWASSYGYTF. CDR3 bases: TGTGCCAGCAGCTCCTGGGCCAGCAGCTATGGCTACACCTTC.

This clone was observed once. The V call is TRBV7-9, the J call TRBJ1-2; 9 positions match TRBD1. The trim removed 6 bases at V and 3 bases at J, leaving 11 bases unmatched. Per the germline V gene, CDR1 is SEHNR and CDR2 is FQNEAQ (reference sequence). This CDR3 region has 16 residues. CDR3 sequence: CASSLPKQGADYGYTF. In DNA, the CDR3 is TGTGCCAGCAGTTTACCGAAACAGGGGGCGGACTATGGCTACACCTTC.

The chain is built from TRBV11-2 and TRBJ1-3; D is possibly TRBD1 (5 bases). V was shortened by 4 bases and J by 0 bases, with 10 bases between the two germline ends. CDR1 and CDR2 from the germline V gene are SGHAT and FQNNGV. The CDR3 length is 15 residues. As DNA, the CDR3 is TGTGCCAGCAGCTCCAGGGTACTCTCTGGAAACACCATATATTTT. Encoded protein: CASSSRVLSGNTIYF.

The chain joins TRBV5-4 to TRBJ2-3; 12 bases are shared with TRBD2. With 6 bases clipped from V and 2 bases from J, the junction kept 4 bases outside the gene matches. Per the germline V gene, CDR1 is SGHNT and CDR2 is YYREEE (reference sequence). The CDR3 has 15 residues. The CDR3 DNA reads TGTGCCAGCATGACTAGCGGGGGCCTCACAGATACGCAGTATTTT. This sequence encodes CASMTSGGLTDTQYF.

The CDR3 DNA sequence: TGCGCCAGCAAACCGGAACAGGGGGCCGGCGGGACTGAAGCTTTCTTT. This sequence encodes CASKPEQGAGGTEAFF. The rearrangement links TRBV4-1 to TRBJ1-1; 9 nucleotides line up with TRBD1. CDR3 length: 16 residues. Germline assignment: CDR1 MGHRA and CDR2 YSYEKL. Trimming took 7 bases from V and 5 from J; bases not matched to a gene: 14.

The chain links TRBV3-1 (or the pseudogene TRBV3-2) to TRBJ1-1, with no clear D. The CDR3 is made up of 13 amino acids. In germline, CDR1 is LGHDT, CDR2 YNNKEL (reference sequence). The V gene lost 4 bases and the J gene lost 7 bases, with 13 bases spanning the gap. This chain's CDR3 is CASSPGEGVEAFF. CDR3 nucleotide sequence: TGTGCCAGCAGCCCGGGCGAGGGAGTTGAAGCTTTCTTT.

The rearrangement joins TRBV6-5 to TRBJ1-2; 8 bases align to TRBD1. CDR1 MNHEY and CDR2 SVGAGI come from the germline V gene. V lost 6 bases, J lost 3 bases, and 6 bases stayed unmatched. The CDR3 length is 14 residues. The DNA for the CDR3 is TGTGCCAGCAGCTCCGGACAGGGCGACTATGGCTACACCTTC. As protein: CASSSGQGDYGYTF.

This clone was observed a single time. The chain uses TRBV11-2 and TRBJ2-7; 9 nucleotides agree with TRBD2. Germline V gene data show CDR1 as SGHAT and CDR2 as FQNNGV. V was pared by 5 bases and J by 7 bases, with 15 bases of the junction left unmatched. The CDR3 covers 16 residues. CDR3 sequence reads: CASSLRRTSEFEEQYF. For the CDR3, the DNA is TGTGCCAGCAGCCTCCGACGGACTAGCGAGTTCGAGGAGCAGTACTTC.

CDR3 amino acids: CASSSLGTYEQYF. The CDR3 bases are TGTGCCAGCAGCTCGCTGGGCACCTACGAGCAGTACTTC. This rearrangement joins TRBV5-6 to TRBJ2-7, with no clear D. The CDR3 contains 13 residues. Germline values: CDR1 SGHDT, CDR2 YYEEEE. V dropped 3 bases and J dropped 2 bases, with 9 bases sitting between them.

The J gene is TRBJ1-2, the V gene TRBV28, with TRBD1 identical over 7 bases. Per germline, CDR1 MDHEN and CDR2 SYDVKM. The CDR3 totals 15 residues. J gave up 4 bases and V 5 bases, and 10 bases lay outside the gene matches. Written as DNA, the CDR3 is TGTGCCAGCAGTATCCGGGACAGTGGGGTCTATGGCTACACCTTC. Protein sequence: CASSIRDSGVYGYTF.

The chain is built from TRBV5-6 and TRBJ2-1; D is unresolved. The CDR3 contains 11 residues. Trimming removed 3 bases at V and 4 bases at J, with 2 bases between. Per germline, CDR1 SGHDT and CDR2 YYEEEE. The CDR3 DNA reads TGTGCCAGCAGCTCGTACAATGAGCAGTTCTTC. Translating gives CASSSYNEQFF.

The chain joins TRBV19 to TRBJ2-3; 8 bases are a match to TRBD1. Germline-derived CDR1 and CDR2 are LNHDA and SQIVND (reference sequence). The V and J ends lost 6 bases and 0 bases, in that order; junction bases with no gene match: 8. The CDR3 sequence is 16 residues long. CDR3: CASSLDRGGSTDTQYF. For the CDR3, the DNA is TGTGCCAGTAGCCTAGACAGGGGTGGAAGCACAGATACGCAGTATTTT.

This clone was seen a single time. This rearrangement joins TRBV7-5 to TRBJ2-1; no DNA check was done on the table's D call, TRBD2. TRBV7-5 is a listed pseudogene. This CDR3 is 16 amino acids long. The CDR3 DNA follows: TGTGTCAGAAGCTTAGCTAGCGGGGGAGATGGCGTTAATCGGTTCTTC. Amino acids: CVRSLASGGDGVNRFF.

V usage is TRBV7-2 and J usage is TRBJ1-3, with D perhaps matching TRBD1 (5 bases). Germline V gene data show CDR1 as SGHTA and CDR2 as FQGNSA. The CDR3 sequence is 18 residues long. V gave up 0 bases and J gave up 4 bases, with 19 bases separating them. The CDR3 sequence is CASSLAGGGDPRGNTIYF. The CDR3 region has the DNA TGTGCCAGCAGCTTAGCGGGTGGCGGGGACCCTAGAGGAAACACCATATATTTT.